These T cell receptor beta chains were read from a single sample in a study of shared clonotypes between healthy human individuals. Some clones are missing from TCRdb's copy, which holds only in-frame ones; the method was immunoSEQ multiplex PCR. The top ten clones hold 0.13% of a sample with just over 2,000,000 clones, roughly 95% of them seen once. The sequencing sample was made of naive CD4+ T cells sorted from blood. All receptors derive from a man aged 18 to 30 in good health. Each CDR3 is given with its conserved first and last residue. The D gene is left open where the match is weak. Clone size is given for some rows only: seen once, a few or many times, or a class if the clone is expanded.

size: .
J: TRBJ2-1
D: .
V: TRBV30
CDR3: CAWSVWGNEQFF
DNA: TGTGCCTGGAGTGTTTGGGGCAATGAGCAGTTCTTC

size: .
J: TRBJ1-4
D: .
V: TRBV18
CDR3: CASSPMIQGANEKLFF
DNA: TGTGCCAGCTCACCTATGATACAGGGTGCGAATGAAAAACTGTTTTTT

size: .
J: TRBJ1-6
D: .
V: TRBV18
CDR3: CASSPGGGTPLHF
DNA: TGTGCCAGCTCACCGGGAGGGGGAACACCCCTCCACTTT

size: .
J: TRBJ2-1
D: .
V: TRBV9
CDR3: CASSVEEGVYNEQFF
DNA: TGTGCCAGCAGCGTAGAGGAGGGAGTCTACAATGAGCAGTTCTTC

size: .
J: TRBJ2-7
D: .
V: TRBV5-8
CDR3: CASSYTGPYEQYF
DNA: TGTGCCAGCAGCTATACCGGACCCTACGAGCAGTACTTC

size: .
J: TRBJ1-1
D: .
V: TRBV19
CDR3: CASSIRGAEAFF
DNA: TGTGCCAGTAGTATTCGGGGCGCTGAAGCTTTCTTT

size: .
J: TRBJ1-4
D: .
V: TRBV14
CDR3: CASSHRGGSNRVEKLFF
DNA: TGTGCCAGCAGCCACCGGGGCGGGTCGAATCGTGTTGAAAAACTGTTTTTT

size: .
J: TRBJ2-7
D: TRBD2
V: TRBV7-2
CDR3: CASSFDPLAGLSYEQYF
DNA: TGTGCCAGCAGCTTTGACCCACTAGCGGGTCTCTCCTACGAGCAGTACTTC

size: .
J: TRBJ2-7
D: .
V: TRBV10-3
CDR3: CAISESSGNLPGEQYF
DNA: TGTGCCATCAGTGAGTCGTCAGGGAATCTTCCGGGCGAGCAGTACTTC

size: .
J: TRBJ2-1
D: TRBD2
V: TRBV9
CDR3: CASSVSREGHNEQFF
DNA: TGTGCCAGCAGCGTTAGCCGGGAGGGCCACAATGAGCAGTTCTTC

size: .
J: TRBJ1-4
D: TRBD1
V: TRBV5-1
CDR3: CASSLTGQGNEKLFF
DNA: TGCGCCAGCAGCCTGACAGGGCAGGGTAATGAAAAACTGTTTTTT

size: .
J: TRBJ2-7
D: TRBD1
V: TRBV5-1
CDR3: CASSPDRGRYEQYF
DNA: TGCGCCAGCAGCCCGGACAGGGGTCGCTACGAGCAGTACTTC

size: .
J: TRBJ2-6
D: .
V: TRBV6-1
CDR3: CASSERAGANVLTF
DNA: TGTGCCAGCAGTGAACGGGCTGGGGCCAACGTCCTGACTTTC

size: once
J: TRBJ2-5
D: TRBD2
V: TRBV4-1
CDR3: CASSQAVGGGQETQYF
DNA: TGCGCCAGCAGCCAAGCGGTGGGCGGGGGTCAAGAGACCCAGTACTTC

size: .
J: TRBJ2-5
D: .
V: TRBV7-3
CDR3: CASSHEVQETQYF
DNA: TGTGCCAGCAGCCACGAAGTTCAAGAGACCCAGTACTTC

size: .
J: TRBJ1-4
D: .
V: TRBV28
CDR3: CASSLALGRGVATNEKLFF
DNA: TGTGCCAGCAGTTTAGCGCTCGGCAGGGGAGTTGCAACTAATGAAAAACTGTTTTTT

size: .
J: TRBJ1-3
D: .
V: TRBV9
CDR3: CASSVATQGSTSGNTIYF
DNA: TGTGCCAGCAGCGTAGCTACCCAGGGGTCCACCTCTGGAAACACCATATATTTT

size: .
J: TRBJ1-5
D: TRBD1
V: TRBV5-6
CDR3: CASSWGQGDQPQHF
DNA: TGTGCCAGCAGCTGGGGACAGGGAGATCAGCCCCAGCATTTT

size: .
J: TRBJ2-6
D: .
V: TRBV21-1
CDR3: CASSKDPGANVLTF
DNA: TGTGCCAGCAGCAAAGATCCTGGGGCCAACGTCCTGACTTTC

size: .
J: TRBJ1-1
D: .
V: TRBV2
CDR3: CASSEQSMNTEAFF
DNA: TGTGCCAGCAGTGAACAGAGCATGAACACTGAAGCTTTCTTT

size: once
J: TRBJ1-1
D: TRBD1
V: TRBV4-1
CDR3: CASSLEQGFAEAFF
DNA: TGCGCCAGCAGCCTGGAACAGGGGTTCGCTGAAGCTTTCTTT

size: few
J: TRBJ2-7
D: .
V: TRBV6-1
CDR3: CASSDGGVKQYF
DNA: TGTGCCAGCAGTGACGGAGGGGTGAAGCAGTACTTC

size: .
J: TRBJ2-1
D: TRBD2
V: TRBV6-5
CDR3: CASGSGISSYNEQFF
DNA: TGTGCCAGCGGGAGCGGGATCTCTTCCTACAATGAGCAGTTCTTC

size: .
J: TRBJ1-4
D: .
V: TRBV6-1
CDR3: CATRGRRVNEKLFF
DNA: TGTGCCACCCGCGGGAGGAGGGTTAATGAAAAACTGTTTTTT

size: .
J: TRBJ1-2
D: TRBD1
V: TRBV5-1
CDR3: CASSLVGGQGHYGYTF
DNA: TGCGCCAGCAGCTTGGTTGGGGGACAGGGCCACTATGGCTACACCTTC

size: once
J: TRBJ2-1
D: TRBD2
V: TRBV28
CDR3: CASSSPLAGGSEQFF
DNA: TGTGCCAGCAGTTCGCCTTTAGCGGGGGGATCTGAGCAGTTCTTC

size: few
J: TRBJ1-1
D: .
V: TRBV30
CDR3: CAWEENFTEAFF
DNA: TGTGCCTGGGAAGAGAATTTCACTGAAGCTTTCTTT

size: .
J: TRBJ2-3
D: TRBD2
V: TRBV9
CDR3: CASSPTPGGTHTQYF
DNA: TGTGCCAGCAGCCCTACTCCGGGAGGAACCCATACGCAGTATTTT

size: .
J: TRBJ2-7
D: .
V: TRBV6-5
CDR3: CASSSPGYEQYF
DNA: TGTGCCAGCAGTTCTCCTGGCTACGAGCAGTACTTC

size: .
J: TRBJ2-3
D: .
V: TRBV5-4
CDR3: CASSPGGSGTDTQYF
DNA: TGTGCCAGCAGCCCGGGTGGAAGCGGCACAGATACGCAGTATTTT

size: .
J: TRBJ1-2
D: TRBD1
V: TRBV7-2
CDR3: CASSSGQPYGYTF
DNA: TGTGCCAGCAGCTCGGGACAGCCCTATGGCTACACCTTC

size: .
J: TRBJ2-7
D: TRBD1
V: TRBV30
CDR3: CAWSPKPGQGGYEQYF
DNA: TGTGCCTGGAGCCCTAAGCCGGGACAGGGAGGCTACGAGCAGTACTTC

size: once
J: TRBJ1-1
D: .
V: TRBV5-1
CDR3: CASSLGGQKAFF
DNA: TGCGCCAGCAGCTTGGGAGGACAGAAAGCTTTCTTT

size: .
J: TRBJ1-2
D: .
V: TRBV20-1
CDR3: CSARVRDGYTF
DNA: TGCAGTGCTAGGGTCCGGGATGGCTACACCTTC

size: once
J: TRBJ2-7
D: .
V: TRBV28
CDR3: CASSTPGLMVSYEQYF
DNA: TGTGCCAGCAGCACCCCCGGATTAATGGTCTCCTACGAGCAGTACTTC

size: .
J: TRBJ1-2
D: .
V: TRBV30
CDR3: CAWSVPGPGYTF
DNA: TGTGCCTGGAGTGTACCTGGCCCGGGCTACACCTTC

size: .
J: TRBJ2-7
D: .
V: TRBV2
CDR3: CASSQGYEQYF
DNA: TGTGCCAGCAGCCAGGGCTACGAGCAGTACTTC

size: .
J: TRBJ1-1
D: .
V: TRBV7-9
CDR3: CASSTQAVNTEAFF
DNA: TGTGCCAGCAGCACTCAGGCCGTTAACACTGAAGCTTTCTTT

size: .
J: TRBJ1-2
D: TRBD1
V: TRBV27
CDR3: CASRFTGAYGYTF
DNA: TGTGCCAGCAGGTTTACAGGGGCCTATGGCTACACCTTC

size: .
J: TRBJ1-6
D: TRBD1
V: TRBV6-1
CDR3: CASSEARTGGNSPLHF
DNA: TGTGCCAGCAGTGAAGCGCGGACAGGGGGAAATTCACCCCTCCACTTT

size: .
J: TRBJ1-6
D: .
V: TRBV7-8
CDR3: CASSLVVRVENSPLHF
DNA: TGTGCCAGCAGCTTAGTGGTCAGGGTTGAGAATTCACCCCTCCACTTT